This paragraph reports one T cell receptor (beta chain). The antigen is not known. Between the trimmed V and J ends, which lost 5 bases and 1 base, there was a span of 8 bases. This CDR3 spans 13 amino acids. Germline loops: CDR1 SGHRS, CDR2 YFSETQ. The data derive from a study of chemoradiotherapy in HPV16-positive cancers. Generated by immunoSEQ multiplex PCR, the TCRdb table keeps only in-frame clones and is missing some. The repertoire includes roughly 25,000 clones, approximately 95% of them detected once, and 2.5% to 3% sits in the top ten. Findings and limits, study-wide: Better recurrence-free survival went with HPV-responsive T-cell expansion in HPV16-positive patients.

The rearrangement links TRBV5-1 to TRBJ2-3, with D perhaps TRBD2 (5 bases). The receptor comes from a human donor with HPV-associated anogenital cancer. The sample was taken from a patient who underwent chemoradiotherapy. The CDR3 region is CASRPGGTDTQYF. Written as DNA, the CDR3 is TGCGCCAGCAGGCCCGGGGGCACAGATACGCAGTATTTT.